The 2 T cell receptor beta chains below were found in one sample sequenced in a study of blood T cell repertoires in COVID-19. The protocol was immunoSEQ multiplex PCR, while the TCRdb copy is restricted to in-frame clones and leaves out a portion. The profile shows 200,000 to 300,000 clones, around 84% of them singletons. Sequencing used peripheral blood. The receptor set was obtained from a man aged 55 to 70 with acute or convalescent COVID-19.

Remarks on this clone: At the DNA level, this CDR3 is encoded by other sequences in the same sample as well. J is TRBJ1-5 and V is TRBV28; 8 nucleotides match TRBD1. Germline loops: CDR1 MDHEN, CDR2 SYDVKM. The CDR3 is made up of 14 amino acids. Trimming cost V 4 bases and J 2 bases; bases outside gene matches: 1. DNA of the CDR3: TGTGCCAGCAGTTCGGGACAGGGCAATCAGCCCCAGCATTTT. Amino acid sequence: CASSSGQGNQPQHF.

The chain is built from TRBV3-1 (or the pseudogene TRBV3-2) and TRBJ2-7; D is uncertain. CDR3 length: 15 residues. Trimming took 4 bases from V and 2 from J, leaving 15 bases between them. The germline V gene has CDR1 LGHDT and CDR2 YNNKEL (reference sequence). The CDR3 loop reads CASSPRLEQTYEQYF. The CDR3 DNA reads as TGTGCCAGCAGCCCCCGACTCGAACAAACCTACGAGCAGTACTTC.